A selection of T cell receptor beta chains follows, all from one sample in a study of beta chain features in type 1 diabetes. Data came from immunoSEQ multiplex PCR; TCRdb stores just in-frame clones and leaves some out. Here the sample spans under 250,000 clones, about a tenth being singletons. Sequencing was done on a sample of central memory CD4+ T cells from blood. All receptors derive from a man aged 18 to 29 in good health. The CDR3 runs from the conserved cysteine through the conserved F or W. D genes are given only for firm matches. Size tells how often a clone was seen (once, few, many) or the class of an expanded clone, and some rows leave it out.

TRBJ2-1,.,TRBV18,TRBD2,CASSPLGTSGRGEQFF,TGTGCCAGCTCACCATTGGGGACTAGCGGGAGAGGGGAGCAGTTCTTC
TRBJ1-5,.,TRBV9,.,CASSPYRDIPSNQPQHF,TGTGCCAGCAGCCCCTACCGGGACATCCCTAGCAATCAGCCCCAGCATTTT
TRBJ1-2,few,TRBV30,TRBD1,CAWKTGTGVYYGYTF,TGTGCCTGGAAAACCGGGACAGGGGTTTATTATGGCTACACCTTC
TRBJ1-1,few,TRBV29-1,.,CSVWDGDTEAFF,TGCAGCGTATGGGACGGTGACACTGAAGCTTTCTTT
TRBJ2-3,many,TRBV5-1,.,CASSPGGQRAGTDTQYF,TGCGCCAGCAGCCCAGGAGGCCAGCGGGCGGGCACAGATACGCAGTATTTT
TRBJ2-6,many,TRBV19,.,CASSRQFSGANVLTF,TGTGCCAGTAGCAGACAGTTCTCTGGGGCCAACGTCCTGACTTTC
TRBJ2-5,few,TRBV30,TRBD1,CAWGQGGSQETQYF,TGTGCCTGGGGACAGGGGGGTTCCCAAGAGACCCAGTACTTC
TRBJ1-5,few,TRBV6-6,TRBD1,CASSYSLRGSQPQHF,TGTGCCAGCAGTTACTCGCTCAGGGGGTCTCAGCCCCAGCATTTT
TRBJ2-1,many,TRBV27,.,CASSLTTYNEQFF,TGTGCCAGCAGTCTGACTACCTACAATGAGCAGTTCTTC
TRBJ2-6,.,TRBV18,TRBD1,CASSHRMGQSSGANVLTF,TGTGCCAGCTCACACCGAATGGGACAGAGCTCTGGGGCCAACGTCCTGACTTTC
TRBJ2-3,few,TRBV6-1,.,CASSEAAGADTQYF,TGTGCCAGCAGTGAAGCGGCGGGGGCGGATACGCAGTATTTT
TRBJ2-3,few,TRBV7-7,TRBD2,CASSEGTSGTSTDTQYF,TGTGCTAGCAGCGAAGGGACTAGCGGGACTAGCACAGATACGCAGTATTTT
TRBJ2-3,.,TRBV29-1,TRBD1,CSVDKGTDLLSTDTQYF,TGCAGCGTAGACAAAGGGACAGACTTACTCAGCACAGATACGCAGTATTTT
TRBJ1-5,.,TRBV6-5,.,CASSPTGFYQPQHF,TGTGCCAGCAGCCCGACAGGATTTTATCAGCCCCAGCATTTT
TRBJ2-5,few,TRBV7-9,TRBD1,CASSRDSYQETQYF,TGTGCCAGCAGCCGGGACAGCTACCAAGAGACCCAGTACTTC
TRBJ1-4,.,TRBV6-5,.,CASSYSGWRDEKLFF,TGTGCCAGCAGTTACTCAGGCTGGAGAGATGAAAAACTGTTTTTT
TRBJ2-1,.,TRBV2,.,CASSAKSSYNEQFF,TGTGCCAGCAGTGCAAAGAGCTCCTACAATGAGCAGTTCTTC
TRBJ1-1,few,TRBV30,.,CARRGGTEAFF,TGTGCCCGAAGAGGGGGCACTGAAGCTTTCTTT
TRBJ2-3,few,TRBV30,TRBD1,CAWSPGTGDPDTQYF,TGTGCCTGGAGTCCCGGGACAGGGGATCCAGATACGCAGTATTTT
TRBJ2-7,many,TRBV2,.,CASTVSLQNGQRHF,TGTGCCAGCACAGTGAGTTTACAGAACGGCCAGCGGCACTTC
TRBJ1-2,few,TRBV7-9,.,CASSLIGSYGYTF,TGTGCCAGCAGCTTAATCGGCTCCTATGGCTACACCTTC
TRBJ1-5,few,TRBV15,TRBD1,CATSTLGQGNQPQHF,TGTGCCACCAGCACCCTAGGACAGGGCAATCAGCCCCAGCATTTT
TRBJ2-5,few,TRBV6-5,TRBD2,CASSTSAQETQYF,TGTGCCAGCTCGACTAGCGCCCAAGAGACCCAGTACTTC
TRBJ2-1,.,TRBV4-1,TRBD2,CASSRGAGGFYNEQFF,TGCGCCAGCAGCAGGGGAGCGGGAGGATTCTACAATGAGCAGTTCTTC
TRBJ2-7,.,TRBV7-3,.,CASSSSGVAYYEQYF,TGTGCCAGCAGCTCATCGGGGGTCGCGTACTACGAGCAGTACTTC
TRBJ2-7,.,TRBV9,TRBD1,CASSSGGHEQYF,TGTGCCAGCAGTTCAGGGGGACACGAGCAGTACTTC
TRBJ2-1,few,TRBV20-1,.,CSVNSYNEQFF,TGCAGTGTCAATAGCTACAATGAGCAGTTCTTC
TRBJ2-1,few,TRBV29-1,.,CSAGGVRDHSYNEQFF,TGCAGCGCGGGCGGCGTCCGGGACCACTCCTACAATGAGCAGTTCTTC
TRBJ2-1,.,TRBV10-3,.,CAIKGVFIYNEQFF,TGTGCCATCAAAGGGGTTTTCATCTACAATGAGCAGTTCTTC
TRBJ2-3,few,TRBV18,TRBD2,CASSPARQLAGTDTQYF,TGTGCCAGTTCCCCCGCGAGGCAACTAGCGGGAACAGATACGCAGTATTTT
TRBJ2-1,many,TRBV7-9,.,CASRRGQRDNRNEQFF,TGTGCCAGCAGGCGAGGACAACGGGACAACCGAAATGAGCAGTTCTTC
TRBJ2-7,.,TRBV19,.,CASSIGATYEQYF,TGTGCCAGTAGTATAGGGGCCACCTACGAGCAGTACTTC
TRBJ2-7,.,TRBV5-1,.,CASSLDRENYEQYF,TGCGCCAGCAGCTTGGATAGGGAAAACTACGAGCAGTACTTC
TRBJ1-1,.,TRBV29-1,.,CSVEVWDGTEAFF,TGCAGCGTTGAAGTCTGGGACGGGACTGAAGCTTTCTTT
TRBJ2-1,.,TRBV7-2,TRBD1,CASSATGGSYNEQFF,TGTGCCAGCAGCGCAACAGGGGGTTCGTACAATGAGCAGTTCTTC
TRBJ1-5,.,TRBV10-3,.,CAISETGDQPQHF,TGTGCCATCAGTGAAACAGGTGACCAGCCCCAGCATTTT
TRBJ2-3,many,TRBV30,.,CAWSVRRADTQYF,TGTGCCTGGAGTGTAAGGAGAGCAGATACGCAGTATTTT
TRBJ2-1,.,TRBV9,TRBD2,CASSVVGLAGAYNEQFF,TGTGCCAGCAGCGTAGTAGGACTAGCGGGCGCCTACAATGAGCAGTTCTTC
TRBJ2-1,.,TRBV9,.,CASSVAPVNEQFF,TGTGCCAGCAGCGTAGCCCCCGTTAATGAGCAGTTCTTC
TRBJ2-1,.,TRBV7-9,.,CASSLAGLEQFF,TGTGCCAGCAGCTTAGCGGGGCTTGAGCAGTTCTTC
TRBJ2-4,.,TRBV7-2,.,CASSKQGGKNIQYF,TGTGCCAGCAGCAAACAGGGTGGGAAAAACATTCAGTACTTC
TRBJ2-3,few,TRBV11-2,.,CASSMGESTDTQYF,TGTGCCAGCAGCATGGGCGAAAGCACAGATACGCAGTATTTT
TRBJ2-1,few,TRBV12-5,TRBD2,CASGTSGRGITYNEQFF,TGTGCTAGTGGCACTAGCGGGAGGGGCATTACCTACAATGAGCAGTTCTTC
TRBJ2-7,.,TRBV6-6,.,CASSSQPGTGPFEQYF,TGTGCCAGCAGTTCACAACCCGGGACTGGACCCTTCGAGCAGTACTTC
TRBJ2-3,.,TRBV29-1,.,CSVRRQGGRTTQYF,TGCAGCGTACGAAGACAGGGAGGACGGACGACGCAGTATTTT